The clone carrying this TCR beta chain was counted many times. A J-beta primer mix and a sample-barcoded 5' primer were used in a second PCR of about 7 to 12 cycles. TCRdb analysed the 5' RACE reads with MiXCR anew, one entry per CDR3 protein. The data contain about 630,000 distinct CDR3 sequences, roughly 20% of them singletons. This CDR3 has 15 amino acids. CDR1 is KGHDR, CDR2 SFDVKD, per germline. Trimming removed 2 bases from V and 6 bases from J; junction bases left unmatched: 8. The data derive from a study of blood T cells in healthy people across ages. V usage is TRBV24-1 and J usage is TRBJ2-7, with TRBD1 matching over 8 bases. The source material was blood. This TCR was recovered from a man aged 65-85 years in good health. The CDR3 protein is CATSDSPRGTGEQYF. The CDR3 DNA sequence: TGTGCCACCAGTGATTCCCCGCGTGGGACAGGCGAGCAGTACTTC.